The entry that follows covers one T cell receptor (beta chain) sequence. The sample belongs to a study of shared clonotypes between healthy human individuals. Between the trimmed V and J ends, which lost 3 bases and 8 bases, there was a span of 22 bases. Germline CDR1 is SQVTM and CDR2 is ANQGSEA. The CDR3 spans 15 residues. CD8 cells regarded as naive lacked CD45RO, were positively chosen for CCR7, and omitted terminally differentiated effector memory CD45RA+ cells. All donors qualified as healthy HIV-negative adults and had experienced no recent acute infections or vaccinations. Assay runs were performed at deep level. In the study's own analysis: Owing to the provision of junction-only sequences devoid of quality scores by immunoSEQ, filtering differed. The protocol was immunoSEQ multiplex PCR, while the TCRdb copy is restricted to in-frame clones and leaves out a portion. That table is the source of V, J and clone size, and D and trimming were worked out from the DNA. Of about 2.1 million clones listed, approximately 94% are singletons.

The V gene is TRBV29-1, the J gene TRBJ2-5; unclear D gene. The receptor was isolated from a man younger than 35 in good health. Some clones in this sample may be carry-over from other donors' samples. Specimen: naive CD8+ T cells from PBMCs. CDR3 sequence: CSVELGRTLGLTQYF. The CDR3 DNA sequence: TGCAGCGTTGAGTTGGGCAGGACCCTCGGATTAACCCAGTACTTC. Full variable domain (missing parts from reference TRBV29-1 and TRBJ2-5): SAVISQKPSRDICQRGTSLTIQCQVDSQVTMMFWYRQQPGQSLTLIATANQGSEATYESGFVIDKFPISRPNLTFSTLTVSNMSPEDSSIYLCSVELGRTLGLTQYFGPGTRLLVL.